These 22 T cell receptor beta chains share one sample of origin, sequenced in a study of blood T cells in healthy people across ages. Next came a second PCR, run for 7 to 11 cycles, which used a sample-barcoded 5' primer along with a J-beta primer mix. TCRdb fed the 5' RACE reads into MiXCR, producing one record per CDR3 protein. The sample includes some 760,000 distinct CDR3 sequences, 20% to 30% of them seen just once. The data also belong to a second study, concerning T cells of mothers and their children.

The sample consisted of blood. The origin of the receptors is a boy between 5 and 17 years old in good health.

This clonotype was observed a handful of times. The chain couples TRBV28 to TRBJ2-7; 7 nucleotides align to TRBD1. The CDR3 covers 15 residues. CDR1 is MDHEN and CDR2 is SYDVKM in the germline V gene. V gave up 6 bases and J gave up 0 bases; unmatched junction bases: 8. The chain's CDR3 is CASRLTGTSSYEQYF. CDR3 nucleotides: TGTGCCAGCAGACTGACAGGGACCAGCTCCTACGAGCAGTACTTC.

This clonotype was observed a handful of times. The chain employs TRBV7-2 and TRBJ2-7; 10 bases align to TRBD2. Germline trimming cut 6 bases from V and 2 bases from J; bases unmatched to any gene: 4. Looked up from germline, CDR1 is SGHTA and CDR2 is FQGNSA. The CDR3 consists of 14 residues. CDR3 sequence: CASRPSGRAYEQYF. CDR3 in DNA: TGTGCCAGCAGACCAAGCGGGAGGGCCTACGAGCAGTACTTC.

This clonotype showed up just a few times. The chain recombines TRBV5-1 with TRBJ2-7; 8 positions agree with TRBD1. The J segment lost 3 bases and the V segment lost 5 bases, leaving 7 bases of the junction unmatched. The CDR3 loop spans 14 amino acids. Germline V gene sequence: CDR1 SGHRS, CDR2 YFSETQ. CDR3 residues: CASRRGQGLYEQYF. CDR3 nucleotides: TGCGCCAGCAGACGAGGACAGGGCCTCTACGAGCAGTACTTC.

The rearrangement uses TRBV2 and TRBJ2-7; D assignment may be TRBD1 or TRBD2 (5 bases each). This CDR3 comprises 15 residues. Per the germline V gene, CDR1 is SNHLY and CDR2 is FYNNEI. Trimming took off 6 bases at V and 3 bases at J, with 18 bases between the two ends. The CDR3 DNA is TGTGCCAGCAGGGGGGAATTGCGAACGGTCTACGAGCAGTACTTC. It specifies CASRGELRTVYEQYF.

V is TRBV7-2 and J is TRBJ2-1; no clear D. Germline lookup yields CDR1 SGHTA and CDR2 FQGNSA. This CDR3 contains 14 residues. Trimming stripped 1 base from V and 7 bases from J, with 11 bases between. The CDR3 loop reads CASSLVILSNEQFF. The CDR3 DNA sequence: TGTGCCAGCAGCTTAGTGATTCTGTCGAATGAGCAGTTCTTC.

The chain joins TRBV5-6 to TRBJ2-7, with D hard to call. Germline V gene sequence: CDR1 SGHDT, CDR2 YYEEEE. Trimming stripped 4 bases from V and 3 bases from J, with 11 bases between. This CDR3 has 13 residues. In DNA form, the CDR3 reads TGTGCCAGCAGCCCTATATCCCACTACGAGCAGTACTTC. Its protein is CASSPISHYEQYF.

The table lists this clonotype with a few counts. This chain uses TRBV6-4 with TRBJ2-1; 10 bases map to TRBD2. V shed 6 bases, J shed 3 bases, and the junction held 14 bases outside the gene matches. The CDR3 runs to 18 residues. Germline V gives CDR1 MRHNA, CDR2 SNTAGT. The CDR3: CASSLRRSSGSGYNEQFF. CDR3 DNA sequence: TGTGCCAGCAGCTTGCGAAGGTCTAGCGGGAGCGGCTACAATGAGCAGTTCTTC.

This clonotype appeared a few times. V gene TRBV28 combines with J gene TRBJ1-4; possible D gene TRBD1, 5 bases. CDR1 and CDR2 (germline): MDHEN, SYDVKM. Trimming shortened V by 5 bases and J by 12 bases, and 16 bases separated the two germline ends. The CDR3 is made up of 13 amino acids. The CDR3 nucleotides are TGTGCCAGCAGTCTCCGGGGGTTTGGGGAACTGTTTTTT. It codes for CASSLRGFGELFF.

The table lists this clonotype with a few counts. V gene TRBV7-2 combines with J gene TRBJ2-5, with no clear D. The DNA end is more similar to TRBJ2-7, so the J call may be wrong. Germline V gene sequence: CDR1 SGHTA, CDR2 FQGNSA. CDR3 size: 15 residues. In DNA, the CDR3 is TGTGCCAGCAGCGTGGAGCCCCGGGCTTGGTACGAGCAGTACTTC. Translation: CASSVEPRAWYEQYF.

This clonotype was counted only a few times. The CDR3 loop reads CASSFGSLETQYF. The CDR3 bases are TGTGCCAGCAGTTTCGGCAGCCTAGAGACCCAGTACTTC. The chain has TRBV12-3 or TRBV12-4 and TRBJ2-5; no reliable D call. The CDR3 runs 13 residues. Trimming left V 3 bases short and J 4 bases short, with 9 bases between.

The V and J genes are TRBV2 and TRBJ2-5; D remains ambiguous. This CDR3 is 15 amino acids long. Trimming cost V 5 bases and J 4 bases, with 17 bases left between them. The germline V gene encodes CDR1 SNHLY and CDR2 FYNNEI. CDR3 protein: CASSKTIGPTETQYF. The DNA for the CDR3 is TGTGCCAGCAGTAAGACAATCGGCCCGACAGAGACCCAGTACTTC. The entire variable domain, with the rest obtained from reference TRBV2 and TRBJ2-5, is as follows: EPEVTQTPSHQVTQMGQEVILRCVPISNHLYFYWYRQILGQKVEFLVSFYNNEISEKSEIFDDQFSVERPDGSNFTLKIRSTKLEDSAMYFCASSKTIGPTETQYFGPGTRLLVL.

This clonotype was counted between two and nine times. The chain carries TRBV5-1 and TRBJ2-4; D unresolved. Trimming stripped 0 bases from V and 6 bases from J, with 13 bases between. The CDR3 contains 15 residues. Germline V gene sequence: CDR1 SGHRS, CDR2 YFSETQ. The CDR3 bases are TGCGCCAGCAGCTTGGCCTCTAGTAACATAAACATTCAGTACTTC. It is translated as CASSLASSNINIQYF. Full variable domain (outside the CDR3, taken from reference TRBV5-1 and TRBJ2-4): KAGVTQTPRYLIKTRGQQVTLSCSPISGHRSVSWYQQTPGQGLQFLFEYFSETQRNKGNFPGRFSGRQFSNSRSEMNVSTLELGDSALYLCASSLASSNINIQYFGAGTRLSVL.

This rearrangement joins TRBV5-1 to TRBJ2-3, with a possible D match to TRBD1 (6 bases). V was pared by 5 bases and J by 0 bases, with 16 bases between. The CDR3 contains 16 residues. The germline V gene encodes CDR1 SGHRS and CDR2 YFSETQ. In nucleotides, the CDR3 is TGCGCCAGCAGTTGGCCCGCAGGGGCTAGCACAGATACGCAGTATTTT. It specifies CASSWPAGASTDTQYF.

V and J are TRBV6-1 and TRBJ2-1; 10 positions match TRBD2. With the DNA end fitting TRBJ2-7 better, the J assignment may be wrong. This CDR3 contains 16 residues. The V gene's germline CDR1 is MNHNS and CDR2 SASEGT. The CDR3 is CASSILPSGSSYEQYF. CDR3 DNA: TGTGCCAGCAGCATTCTTCCTAGCGGGAGTAGCTACGAGCAGTACTTC.

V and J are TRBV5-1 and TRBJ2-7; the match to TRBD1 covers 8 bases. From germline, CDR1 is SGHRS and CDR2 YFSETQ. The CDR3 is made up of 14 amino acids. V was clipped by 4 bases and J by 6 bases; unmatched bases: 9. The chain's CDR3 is CASSLTGDPIEQYF. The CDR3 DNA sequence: TGCGCCAGCAGCCTGACAGGGGATCCCATCGAGCAGTACTTC.

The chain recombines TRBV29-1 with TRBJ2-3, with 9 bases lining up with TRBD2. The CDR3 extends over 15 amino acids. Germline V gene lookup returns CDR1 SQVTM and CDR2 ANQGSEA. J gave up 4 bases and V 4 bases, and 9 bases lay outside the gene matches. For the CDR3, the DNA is TGCAGCGTTGTGGGGGTAGCGGGAGTTGCAGATACGCAGTATTTT. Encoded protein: CSVVGVAGVADTQYF.

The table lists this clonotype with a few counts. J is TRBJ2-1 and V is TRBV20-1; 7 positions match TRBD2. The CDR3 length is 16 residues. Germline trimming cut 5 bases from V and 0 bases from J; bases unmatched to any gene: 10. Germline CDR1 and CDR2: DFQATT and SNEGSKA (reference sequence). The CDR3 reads CSAEHLAAASYNEQFF. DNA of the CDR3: TGCAGTGCTGAGCATCTAGCGGCTGCCTCCTACAATGAGCAGTTCTTC.

The DNA for the CDR3 is TGTGCCAGCAGTTACTCGATTCAGGGATCAGATACGCAGTATTTT. As protein: CASSYSIQGSDTQYF. The V call is TRBV6-6, the J call TRBJ2-3, with D perhaps TRBD1 (5 bases). Trimming took 0 bases from V and 4 from J, leaving 11 bases between them. The CDR3 sequence is 15 residues long. In germline, CDR1 is MNHNY, CDR2 SVGAGI (reference sequence).

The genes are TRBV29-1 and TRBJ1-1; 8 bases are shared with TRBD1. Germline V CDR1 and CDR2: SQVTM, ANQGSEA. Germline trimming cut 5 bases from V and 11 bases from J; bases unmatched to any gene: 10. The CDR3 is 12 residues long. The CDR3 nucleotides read TGCAGCGTTAAAGGGGGCGACAGGGGTGCTTTCTTT. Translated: CSVKGGDRGAFF.

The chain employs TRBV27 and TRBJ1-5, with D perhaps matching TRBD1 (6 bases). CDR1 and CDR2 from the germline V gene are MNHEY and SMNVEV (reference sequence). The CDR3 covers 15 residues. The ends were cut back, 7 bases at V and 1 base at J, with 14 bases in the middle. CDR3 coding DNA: TGTGCCAGCAACGAACAGGGACCAAGCAATCAGCCCCAGCATTTT. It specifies CASNEQGPSNQPQHF.

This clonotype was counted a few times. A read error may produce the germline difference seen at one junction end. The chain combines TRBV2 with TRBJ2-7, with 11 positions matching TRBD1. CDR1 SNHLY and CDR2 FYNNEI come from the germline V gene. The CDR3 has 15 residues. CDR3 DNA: TGCGCCATACGAAGCGGACAGGGGGCATCCTACGAGCAGTACTTC. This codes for CAIRSGQGASYEQYF. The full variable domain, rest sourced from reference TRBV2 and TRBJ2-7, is EPEVTQTPSHQVTQMGQEVILRCVPISNHLYFYWYRQILGQKVEFLVSFYNNEISEKSEIFDDQFSVERPDGSNFTLKIRSTKLEDSAMYFCAIRSGQGASYEQYFGPGTRLTVT.

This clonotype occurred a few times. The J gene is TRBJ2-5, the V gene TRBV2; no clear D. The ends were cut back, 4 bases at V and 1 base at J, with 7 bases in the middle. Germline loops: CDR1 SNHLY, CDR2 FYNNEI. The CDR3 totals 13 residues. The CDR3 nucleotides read TGTGCCAGCAGTGTAAACAGCCAAGAGACCCAGTACTTC. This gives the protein CASSVNSQETQYF.